The 30 T cell receptor beta chains reported below all come from one sample, sequenced in a study of shared clonotypes between healthy human individuals. Clones were read by immunoSEQ multiplex PCR, and TCRdb kept only the in-frame ones, dropping some. Seen here are about 1.5 million clones, around 98% observed once, and the top ten hold 0.4% to 0.55%. Sequencing was done on a sample of naive CD4+ T cells sorted from blood. The subset: CD45RA+ positively selected. These receptors were obtained from a man in his thirties or forties in good health.

This clone was counted a single time. This chain joins TRBV7-9 and TRBJ1-2, with a tentative D call TRBD1 (6 bases). The V end lost 5 bases, the J end lost 3 bases, and 13 bases lay between the germline ends. Germline CDR1 is SEHNR and CDR2 is FQNEAQ (reference sequence). The CDR3 has 14 residues. CDR3 sequence reads: CASSPGTYHYGYTF. For the CDR3, the DNA is TGTGCCAGCAGCCCGGGGACATACCACTATGGCTACACCTTC.

The chain's CDR3 is CASSYRETDANQPQHF. Here the CDR3 DNA reads TGTGCCAGCAGCTACCGGGAGACGGATGCCAATCAGCCCCAGCATTTT. J is TRBJ1-5 and V is TRBV5-5; the D is unclear. CDR3 size: 16 residues. Trimming shortened V by 3 bases and J by 3 bases, and 16 bases separated the two germline ends. Germline lookup yields CDR1 SGHKS and CDR2 YYEKEE (reference sequence).

The chain joins TRBV11-2 to TRBJ2-3; TRBD2 matches at 7 bases. This CDR3 has 14 amino acids. Germline values: CDR1 SGHAT, CDR2 FQNNGV. V shed 0 bases and J 6 bases; nucleotides not matched to a gene: 3. This chain's CDR3 is CASSLEFGRDTQYF. For the CDR3, the DNA is TGTGCCAGCAGCTTAGAGTTCGGGAGGGATACGCAGTATTTT.

The genes are TRBV29-1 and TRBJ2-4; 7 bases are a match to TRBD1. Germline V lookup: CDR1 SQVTM, CDR2 ANQGSEA. This CDR3 is 15 amino acids long. J was trimmed by 0 bases and V by 8 bases; bases with no gene match: 10. CDR3 loop: CSSNRGEQAKNIQYF. As DNA, the CDR3 is TGCAGCAGCAACAGGGGCGAGCAAGCCAAAAACATTCAGTACTTC.

The chain links TRBV9 to TRBJ1-2, with no clear D. The V gene's germline CDR1 is SGDLS and CDR2 YYNGEE. Trimming removed 0 bases at V and 4 bases at J, with 16 bases between. The CDR3 length is 16 residues. Here the CDR3 DNA reads TGTGCCAGCAGCGTAGGGGAGGGTGTCAGGAGCTATGGCTACACCTTC. As protein: CASSVGEGVRSYGYTF.

The chain recombines TRBV30 with TRBJ1-5; D gene ambiguous. This CDR3 comprises 15 residues. In germline, CDR1 is GTSNPN, CDR2 SVGIG (reference sequence). Trimming cost V 0 bases and J 4 bases, with 13 bases left between them. CDR3 loop: CAWSVPWGLNQPQHF. The CDR3, as DNA: TGTGCCTGGAGTGTACCTTGGGGTTTAAATCAGCCCCAGCATTTT.

As regards this clone: The same CDR3 arises from other DNA sequences in this sample as well. The chain carries TRBV11-3 and TRBJ2-7; 9 nucleotides align to TRBD1. V lost 5 bases, J lost 4 bases, and 3 bases stayed unmatched. The CDR3 is 13 amino acids. The germline CDR1 and CDR2 sequences are SGHNT and YENEEA. CDR3 in DNA: TGTGCCAGCAGCCGGGGACAGGGTTACGAGCAGTACTTC. Its translation: CASSRGQGYEQYF.

The V call is TRBV20-1, the J call TRBJ2-3, with D perhaps assigned TRBD1 or TRBD2 (5 bases each). The germline V and J ends were trimmed by 4 bases and 11 bases, with 13 bases remaining between them. CDR1 DFQATT and CDR2 SNEGSKA come from the germline V gene (reference sequence). This CDR3 is 11 amino acids long. The CDR3 nucleotides are TGCAGTGCTACGGGACGCCTCTGGCAGTATTTT. It translates to CSATGRLWQYF.

The chain carries TRBV4-1 and TRBJ1-1; no firm D call. The V gene's germline CDR1 is MGHRA and CDR2 YSYEKL. Trimming took off 0 bases at V and 1 base at J, with 9 bases between the two ends. This CDR3 spans 15 amino acids. The CDR3 loop reads CASSQDRVSNTEAFF. The CDR3 coding sequence is TGCGCCAGCAGCCAAGATAGAGTCTCGAACACTGAAGCTTTCTTT.

This rearrangement joins TRBV15 to TRBJ1-2; perhaps TRBD1 as D (6 bases). Germline assignment: CDR1 LNHNV and CDR2 YYDKDF (reference sequence). V lost 4 bases and J 8 bases, leaving 20 bases between the germline ends. This CDR3 has 15 residues. CDR3 sequence reads: CATSISTGGFIGYTF. CDR3 in DNA: TGTGCCACCAGCATCTCGACAGGAGGTTTTATCGGCTACACCTTC.

This clone was counted once. V gene TRBV15 combines with J gene TRBJ2-7, with no clear D. The CDR3 spans 14 residues. Germline CDR1 reads LNHNV; CDR2 reads YYDKDF (reference sequence). The germline V and J ends were trimmed by 0 bases and 3 bases, with 9 bases remaining between them. CDR3 bases: TGTGCCACCAGCAGAGATCATGGAGTCTACGAGCAGTACTTC. It is translated as CATSRDHGVYEQYF.

The chain couples TRBV7-2 to TRBJ2-7; 11 positions agree with TRBD2. Trimming removed 0 bases from V and 2 bases from J; junction bases left unmatched: 3. The CDR3 is 16 residues long. Germline V gene lookup returns CDR1 SGHTA and CDR2 FQGNSA. DNA for the CDR3: TGTGCCAGCAGCTTAGCGAGGGGACTAGCGGCCTACGAGCAGTACTTC. Translation gives CASSLARGLAAYEQYF. The full variable domain, its missing parts supplied by reference TRBV7-2 and TRBJ2-7, is GAGVSQSPSNKVTEKGKDVELRCDPISGHTALYWYRQSLGQGLEFLIYFQGNSAPDKSGLPSDRFSAERTGGSVSTLTIQRTQQEDSAVYLCASSLARGLAAYEQYFGPGTRLTVT.

The J gene is TRBJ1-6, the V gene TRBV4-1; D possibly corresponds to TRBD1 (5 bases). CDR3 length: 14 amino acids. V lost 3 bases and J lost 13, with 16 bases in between. Germline-derived CDR1 and CDR2 are MGHRA and YSYEKL. The CDR3 here is CASSHPGPSAPLHF. The CDR3 nucleotides read TGCGCCAGCAGCCATCCGGGACCTTCCGCCCCCCTCCACTTT.

This chain joins TRBV12-2 and TRBJ2-2; the table's D call TRBD2 went unverified against the DNA. TRBV12-2 is listed as a pseudogene. The CDR3 is 20 amino acids. The CDR3 DNA is TGTGCAAGTCGCTTAAATTTCCGTCGTCCGTCGGTTAGAGTGTCCGGGGAGCTGTTTTTT. This gives the protein CASRLNFRRPSVRVSGELFF.

This sequence joins TRBV27 and TRBJ2-7; weak D call: TRBD1 (5 bases). Trimming left V 3 bases short and J 5 bases short, with 14 bases between. This CDR3 is built from 14 residues. The germline gives CDR1 MNHEY, CDR2 SMNVEV (reference sequence). CDR3 in amino acids: CASSLLGRTNEQYF. As DNA, the CDR3 is TGTGCCAGCAGTTTGCTAGGCAGGACAAACGAGCAGTACTTC.

This chain connects TRBV5-4 to TRBJ2-3; TRBD2 aligns across 10 bases. V lost 4 bases to trimming and J lost 1 base; unmatched junction nucleotides: 3. Germline loops: CDR1 SGHNT, CDR2 YYREEE (reference sequence). This CDR3 has 15 residues. CDR3 amino acids: CASSNLAGGTDTQYF. The CDR3 region has the DNA TGTGCCAGCAGCAATCTAGCGGGAGGCACAGATACGCAGTATTTT.

V gene TRBV23-1 combines with J gene TRBJ2-3; maybe TRBD1 (6 bases). TRBV23-1 is designated an ORF whose function remains uncertain. The CDR3 is made up of 15 amino acids. Deletions cut 7 bases from V and 4 bases from J, with 18 bases between. DNA of the CDR3: TGCGCCAGCACCCAAATGGGGAACAGGGCAGATACGCAGTATTTT. Protein product: CASTQMGNRADTQYF.

The V call is TRBV7-8, the J call TRBJ2-1; TRBD2 agrees at 7 bases. This CDR3 region has 16 residues. With 3 bases clipped from V and 4 bases from J, the junction kept 9 bases outside the gene matches. Germline CDR1 is SGHVS and CDR2 is FQNEAQ. In DNA form, the CDR3 reads TGTGCCAGCAGCTTCTATACCGGGACTACGTACAATGAGCAGTTCTTC. Amino acid sequence: CASSFYTGTTYNEQFF.

This chain connects TRBV30 to TRBJ2-5, with D unresolved. Germline CDR1 and CDR2: GTSNPN and SVGIG (reference sequence). CDR3 length equals 13 residues. Trimming left V 1 base short and J 5 bases short, with 11 bases between. CDR3 DNA: TGTGCCTGGAGTGATCTAGTCGTGGAGACCCAGTACTTC. This gives the protein CAWSDLVVETQYF. Filled out from reference TRBV30 and TRBJ2-5, the complete variable domain reads SQTIHQWPATLVQPVGSPLSLECTVEGTSNPNLYWYRQAAGRGLQLLFYSVGIGQISSEVPQNLSASRPQDRQFILSSKKLLLSDSGFYLCAWSDLVVETQYFGPGTRLLVL.

The chain carries TRBV7-2 and TRBJ2-5; the D is unclear. V lost 0 bases and J lost 2, with 7 bases in between. The CDR3 is 14 amino acids. In germline, CDR1 is SGHTA, CDR2 FQGNSA. CDR3 sequence: CASSLAGWQETQYF. The CDR3 DNA follows: TGTGCCAGCAGCTTAGCGGGGTGGCAAGAGACCCAGTACTTC.

The chain couples TRBV7-6 to TRBJ2-2; no definite D call. Trimming stripped 5 bases from V and 2 bases from J, with 6 bases between. Germline loops: CDR1 SGHVS, CDR2 FNYEAQ. The CDR3 is 13 amino acids. In nucleotides, the CDR3 is TGTGCCAGCAGCGTCAAAAACACCGGGGAGCTGTTTTTT. Its protein is CASSVKNTGELFF.

The chain couples TRBV27 to TRBJ1-2; D gene uncertain. The germline V and J ends were trimmed by 5 bases and 5 bases, with 18 bases remaining between them. The CDR3 length is 15 residues. Germline V gene data show CDR1 as MNHEY and CDR2 as SMNVEV (reference sequence). The CDR3 nucleotides are TGTGCCAGCAGTCCCCTCATCAAGGGCGGTTATGGCTACACCTTC. Translation gives CASSPLIKGGYGYTF.

The chain recombines TRBV6-5 with TRBJ1-2; TRBD1 might be the D (6 bases). Germline loops: CDR1 MNHEY, CDR2 SVGAGI. The CDR3 covers 13 residues. Trimming removed 3 bases from V and 6 bases from J, with 11 bases in between. CDR3 in DNA: TGTGCCAGCAGTTATCCGGGGGCGCATGGCTACACCTTC. As protein: CASSYPGAHGYTF.

V and J are TRBV7-2 and TRBJ1-2, with D uncertain. This CDR3 region has 11 residues. The germline V and J ends were trimmed by 6 bases and 0 bases, with 2 bases remaining between them. The V gene's germline CDR1 is SGHTA and CDR2 FQGNSA. The chain's CDR3 is CASRANYGYTF. The CDR3 coding sequence is TGTGCCAGCAGAGCTAACTATGGCTACACCTTC.

CDR3 nucleotide sequence: TGTGCCAGCAGCCAGCAGGGATCCTACAATGAGCAGTTCTTC. Protein product: CASSQQGSYNEQFF. The chain joins TRBV14 to TRBJ2-1; perhaps TRBD1 as D (5 bases). The germline CDR1 and CDR2 sequences are SGHDN and FVKESK. Trimming pared 3 bases from V and 1 base from J, leaving 7 bases between. The CDR3 loop spans 14 amino acids.

The chain employs TRBV6-6 and TRBJ2-3; D unresolved. Trimming took 1 base from V and 1 from J, leaving 9 bases between them. Germline-derived CDR1 and CDR2 are MNHNY and SVGAGI (reference sequence). The CDR3 has 15 residues. For the CDR3, the DNA is TGTGCCAGCAGTTACTGGGGTTTCGGCACAGATACGCAGTATTTT. It specifies CASSYWGFGTDTQYF.

This chain links TRBV4-2 with TRBJ1-4; TRBD1 matches at 9 bases. The CDR3 sequence is 16 residues long. The germline V gene has CDR1 LGHNA and CDR2 YNFKEQ. With 0 bases clipped from V and 5 bases from J, the junction kept 4 bases outside the gene matches. CDR3 DNA sequence: TGTGCCAGCAGCCAAGAGGGACAGGGTTACAATGAAAAACTGTTTTTT. Encoded protein: CASSQEGQGYNEKLFF.

The chain joins TRBV19 to TRBJ1-1, with D unclear. This CDR3 has 14 residues. Germline CDR1 LNHDA, CDR2 SQIVND (reference sequence). The ends were cut back, 3 bases at V and 1 base at J, with 9 bases in the middle. CDR3 amino acids: CASSIEVKNTEAFF. The CDR3 bases are TGTGCCAGTAGTATCGAGGTGAAGAACACTGAAGCTTTCTTT.

The V and J genes are TRBV28 and TRBJ1-5, with 8 bases identical to TRBD1. The CDR3 loop spans 16 amino acids. From germline, CDR1 is MDHEN and CDR2 SYDVKM. V gave up 4 bases and J gave up 6 bases; unmatched junction bases: 11. CDR3 residues: CASSSAGTGSSQPQHF. CDR3 DNA sequence: TGTGCCAGCAGTTCGGCCGGGACAGGATCCTCTCAGCCCCAGCATTTT.

The chain recombines TRBV7-2 with TRBJ2-5, with 7 nucleotides matching TRBD2. The ends lost 0 bases at V and 0 bases at J; junction bases unmatched: 4. The CDR3 extends over 16 amino acids. Germline V lookup: CDR1 SGHTA, CDR2 FQGNSA. CDR3 sequence: CASSLAPLADQETQYF. The CDR3 coding sequence is TGTGCCAGCAGCTTAGCCCCCCTAGCGGACCAAGAGACCCAGTACTTC.